This T cell receptor (beta chain) was captured by sequencing in a study of blood T cell repertoires in COVID-19. The overall study: There were acute and convalescent COVID-19 samples, and they came from the United States, Italy and Spain. Sample material is recorded as cDNA or gDNA derived from T cells, B-cell-depleted T cells, or PBMCs.

Seattle participants joined during active infection and were tracked over time. CDR1 SGHDT and CDR2 YYEEEE come from the germline V gene. The CDR3 consists of 12 residues. The germline V and J ends were trimmed by 6 bases and 6 bases, with 13 bases remaining between them. Authors' analysis steps: Reference gene primers were amplified, and this amplification served to estimate nucleated cell counts. The data were produced by immunoSEQ multiplex PCR, yet TCRdb's version contains in-frame clones alone and is incomplete. That table furnishes V, J and clone size, whereas the DNA furnished D and trimming. The sample contains approximately 300,000 clones, 85% to 90% of which appear only once.

The V and J genes are TRBV5-6 and TRBJ2-7; unclear D gene. The sequence derives from a woman aged 45 to 65 with COVID-19, enrolled during active disease. Sequenced: peripheral blood. The CDR3: CASNAEELEQYF. The CDR3 DNA sequence: TGTGCCAGCAACGCCGAAGAGCTCGAGCAGTACTTC.